A single sample gave rise to the 13 T cell receptor beta chains below, sequenced in a study of beta chain features in type 1 diabetes. Study results and caveats: Shorter TCRB CDR3s, moderately but significantly so, were found in Type 1 diabetes patients in all four CD4+ subsets.

What these receptors recognize is not known. Every bit of the isolated RNA underwent reverse transcription, so sequencing read expressed TCRB transcripts. Sequenced by immunoSEQ multiplex PCR; TCRdb stores in-frame clones only, minus some. The sample shows about 170,000 clones, approximately 7.8% of them seen only once. Sample: central memory CD4+ T cells from blood. These receptors came from a woman between 35 and 50 years old with type 1 diabetes.

This clone was found a few times. This rearrangement joins TRBV28 to TRBJ2-2; D possibly corresponds to TRBD1 (6 bases). This CDR3 comprises 13 residues. V was pared by 6 bases and J by 5 bases, with 10 bases between. Per the germline V gene, CDR1 is MDHEN and CDR2 is SYDVKM. Written as DNA, the CDR3 is TGTGCCAGCAGATTCACAGGGACCGGGGAGCTGTTTTTT. Translated, it gives CASRFTGTGELFF.

This chain connects TRBV7-2 to TRBJ2-5, with TRBD2 matching 10 bases. The trim removed 5 bases at V and 5 bases at J, leaving 8 bases unmatched. The CDR3 covers 15 residues. Germline V gene sequence: CDR1 SGHTA, CDR2 FQGNSA. The CDR3 coding sequence is TGTGCCAGCAGCGACTCTAGCGGGAGTGGGGAGACCCAGTACTTC. Its translation: CASSDSSGSGETQYF.

The chain employs TRBV7-3 and TRBJ2-7; D remains ambiguous. The germline V and J ends were trimmed by 5 bases and 6 bases, with 14 bases remaining between them. There are 13 residues in the CDR3. The V gene's germline CDR1 is SGHTA and CDR2 FQGTGA. The CDR3 DNA is TGTGCCAGCAGCCTACCTATGACGGGCGAGCAGTACTTC. It codes for CASSLPMTGEQYF.

The chain combines TRBV18 with TRBJ1-6; 10 bases line up with TRBD1. The CDR3 has 16 amino acids. Germline CDR1 KGHSH, CDR2 LQKENI. J gave up 10 bases and V 3 bases, and 9 bases lay outside the gene matches. CDR3 loop: CASSPVPGQGRSPLHF. CDR3 nucleotides: TGTGCCAGCTCACCTGTACCGGGACAGGGGAGGTCACCCCTCCACTTT.

This clone was counted at least ten times. The chain employs TRBV7-2 and TRBJ2-3; 8 positions agree with TRBD2. The CDR3 runs to 15 residues. Trimming cost V 5 bases and J 5 bases; bases outside gene matches: 9. Germline V gives CDR1 SGHTA, CDR2 FQGNSA. This CDR3 is CASSPSAGEGDTQYF. The CDR3 DNA sequence: TGTGCCAGCAGCCCTTCAGCGGGGGAGGGAGATACGCAGTATTTT.

Here the CDR3 reads CASSLQFYEQYF. The CDR3 nucleotides read TGTGCCAGCAGTTTACAGTTCTACGAGCAGTACTTC. This chain joins TRBV28 and TRBJ2-7; D remains ambiguous. The germline V gene encodes CDR1 MDHEN and CDR2 SYDVKM. Trimming stripped 2 bases from V and 3 bases from J, with 5 bases between. The CDR3 has 12 amino acids.

The chain joins TRBV7-6 to TRBJ2-5, with D possibly TRBD2 on 6 matching bases. Germline-derived CDR1 and CDR2 are SGHVS and FNYEAQ. This CDR3 spans 14 amino acids. V lost 7 bases and J lost 4, with 16 bases in between. In DNA form, the CDR3 reads TGTGCCAGCAACGGGGCAGGGCGGGGAGAGACCCAGTACTTC. This gives the protein CASNGAGRGETQYF.

This clone was recorded a few times. The chain employs TRBV29-1 and TRBJ2-7; D not resolved. CDR3 length: 12 amino acids. Deletions cut 4 bases from V and 1 base from J, with 8 bases between. Germline CDR1 and CDR2: SQVTM and ANQGSEA. The CDR3, as DNA: TGCAGCGTTGGCGACAAGTCCTACGAGCAGTACTTC. Protein product: CSVGDKSYEQYF.

The genes are TRBV6-6 and TRBJ1-1, with D unclear. The V end was cut by 2 bases, the J end by 3 bases, with 7 bases between. Germline CDR1 and CDR2: MNHNY and SVGAGI (reference sequence). This CDR3 has 13 residues. For the CDR3, the DNA is TGTGCCAGCAGTTACCGTCAGGACACTGAAGCTTTCTTT. This gives the protein CASSYRQDTEAFF.

The gene calls are TRBV2 and TRBJ1-5; D may be TRBD1 (5 bases). The CDR3 extends over 13 amino acids. V dropped 11 bases and J dropped 6 bases, with 17 bases sitting between them. CDR1 SNHLY and CDR2 FYNNEI come from the germline V gene. The CDR3 protein is CACTPGVGQPQHF. CDR3 nucleotides: TGTGCCTGTACCCCGGGGGTGGGTCAGCCCCAGCATTTT.

The V gene is TRBV4-3, the J gene TRBJ2-3; TRBD2 is a possible D gene (5 bases). The CDR3 covers 15 residues. Trimming pared 0 bases from V and 8 bases from J, leaving 15 bases between. In germline, CDR1 is LGHNA, CDR2 YSLEER. The CDR3 sequence: CASSQEARTRGTQYF. CDR3 DNA: TGCGCCAGCAGCCAAGAGGCCAGGACTCGGGGTACGCAGTATTTT.

This chain connects TRBV20-1 to TRBJ1-1, with D maybe TRBD1 (5 bases). V was shortened by 5 bases and J by 10 bases, with 14 bases between the two germline ends. This CDR3 has 11 residues. Germline V gene data show CDR1 as DFQATT and CDR2 as SNEGSKA (reference sequence). This CDR3 reads CSAAPQGRAFF. CDR3 coding DNA: TGCAGTGCTGCGCCCCAGGGTCGAGCTTTCTTT.

This clone occurred a few times. This chain connects TRBV13 to TRBJ2-3; 14 bases are a match to TRBD2. Germline lookup yields CDR1 PRHDT and CDR2 FYEKMQ (reference sequence). The ends lost 5 bases at V and 2 bases at J; junction bases unmatched: 6. The CDR3 has 17 amino acids. CDR3 sequence: CASSLGLAGGTTDTQYF. The CDR3 region has the DNA TGTGCCAGCAGCCTCGGACTAGCGGGAGGTACCACAGATACGCAGTATTTT.